The present TCR beta chain was sequenced within a study of T cell repertoires in cytomegalovirus infection. One entry per CDR3 protein, called by TCRdb with MiXCR from the reads. In the table there are some 500,000 distinct CDR3 sequences, about 40% of which are singletons. This clonotype was found a few times. No antigen is known for it. V lost 4 bases and J 4 bases, leaving 11 bases between the germline ends. The CDR3 runs to 12 residues. From germline, CDR1 is DFQATT and CDR2 SNEGSKA (reference sequence). The source was cultured PBMCs, collected from culture after CMV antigen stimulation. The chain is built from TRBV20-1 and TRBJ2-7; TRBD1 is a possible D gene (5 bases). The sequence was obtained from a human donor in good health (CMV status not recorded). Some clones in this sample may be carry-over from other donors' samples. The CDR3 region is CSAKGRDYEQYF. CDR3 DNA: TGCAGTGCTAAGGGCAGGGATTACGAGCAGTACTTC.